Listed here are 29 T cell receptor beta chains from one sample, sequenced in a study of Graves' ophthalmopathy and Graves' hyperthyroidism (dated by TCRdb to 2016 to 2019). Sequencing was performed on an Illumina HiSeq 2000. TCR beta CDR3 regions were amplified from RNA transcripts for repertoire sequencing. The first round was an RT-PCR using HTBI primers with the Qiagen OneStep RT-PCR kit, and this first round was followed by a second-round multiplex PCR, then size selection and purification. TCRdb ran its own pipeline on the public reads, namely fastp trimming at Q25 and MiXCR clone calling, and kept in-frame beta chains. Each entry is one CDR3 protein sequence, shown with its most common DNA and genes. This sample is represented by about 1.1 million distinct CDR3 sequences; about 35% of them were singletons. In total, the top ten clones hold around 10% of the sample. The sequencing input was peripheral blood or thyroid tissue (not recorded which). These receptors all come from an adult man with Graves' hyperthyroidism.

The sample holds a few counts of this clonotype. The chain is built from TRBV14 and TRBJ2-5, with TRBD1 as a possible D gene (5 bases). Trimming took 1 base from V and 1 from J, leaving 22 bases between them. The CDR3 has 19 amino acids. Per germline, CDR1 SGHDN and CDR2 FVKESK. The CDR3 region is CASSQAHIGWGEAQETQYF. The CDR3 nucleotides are TGTGCCAGCAGCCAAGCACACATTGGTTGGGGCGAAGCCCAAGAGACCCAGTACTTC.

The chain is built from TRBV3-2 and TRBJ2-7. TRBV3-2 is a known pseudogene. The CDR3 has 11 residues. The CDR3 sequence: CASSQESGQYF. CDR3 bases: TGTGCCAGCAGCCAAGAAAGCGGGCAGTACTTC.

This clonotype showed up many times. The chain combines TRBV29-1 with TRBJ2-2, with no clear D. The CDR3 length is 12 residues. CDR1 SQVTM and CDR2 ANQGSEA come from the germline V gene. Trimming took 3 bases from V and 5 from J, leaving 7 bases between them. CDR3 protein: CSVDLETGELFF. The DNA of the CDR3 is TGCAGCGTTGACTTAGAAACCGGGGAGCTGTTTTTT.

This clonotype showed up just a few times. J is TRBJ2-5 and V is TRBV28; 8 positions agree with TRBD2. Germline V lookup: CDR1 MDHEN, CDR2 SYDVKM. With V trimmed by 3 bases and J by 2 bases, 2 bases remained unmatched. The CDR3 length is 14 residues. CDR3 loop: CASSLRGVQETQYF. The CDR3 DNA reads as TGTGCCAGCAGTTTGCGGGGGGTACAAGAGACCCAGTACTTC.

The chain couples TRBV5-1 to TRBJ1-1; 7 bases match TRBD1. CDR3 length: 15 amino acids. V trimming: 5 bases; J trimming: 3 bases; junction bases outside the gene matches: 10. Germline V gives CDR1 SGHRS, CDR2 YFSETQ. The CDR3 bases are TGCGCCAGCAGTCAGCGACAGGGCTTTGACACTGAAGCTTTCTTT. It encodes CASSQRQGFDTEAFF.

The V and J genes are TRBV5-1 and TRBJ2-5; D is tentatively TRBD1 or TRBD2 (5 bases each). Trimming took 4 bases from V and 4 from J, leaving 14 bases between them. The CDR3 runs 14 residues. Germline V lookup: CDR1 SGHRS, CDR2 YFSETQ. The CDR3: CASSDPGDGETQYF. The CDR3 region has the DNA TGCGCCAGCAGCGACCCCGGGGACGGAGAGACCCAGTACTTC.

The CDR3 reads CSVDSSGRGETQHF. Here the CDR3 DNA reads TGCAGCGTTGATTCCAGCGGGAGAGGAGAGACCCAGCATTTT. The J gene is TRBJ1-5, the V gene TRBV29-1; no clear D gene. CDR1 is SQVTM and CDR2 is ANQGSEA in the germline V gene. Trimming pared 3 bases from V and 11 bases from J, leaving 20 bases between. CDR3 length equals 14 residues.

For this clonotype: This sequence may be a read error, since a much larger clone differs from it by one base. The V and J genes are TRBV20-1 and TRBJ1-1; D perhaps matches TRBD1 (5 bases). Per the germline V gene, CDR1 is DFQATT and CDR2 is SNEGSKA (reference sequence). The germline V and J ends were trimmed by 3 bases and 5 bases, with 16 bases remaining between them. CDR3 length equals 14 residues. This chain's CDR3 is CSARSPQGATEAFF. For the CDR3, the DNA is TGCAGTGCTAGGTCGCCTCAGGGTGCGACTGAAGCTTTCTTT.

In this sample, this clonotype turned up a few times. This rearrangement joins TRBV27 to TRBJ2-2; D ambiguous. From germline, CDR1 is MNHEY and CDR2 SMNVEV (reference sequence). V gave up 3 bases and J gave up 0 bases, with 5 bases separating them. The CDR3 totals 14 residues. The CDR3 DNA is TGTGCCAGCAGTTTTAACACGAACACCGGGGAGCTGTTTTTT. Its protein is CASSFNTNTGELFF.

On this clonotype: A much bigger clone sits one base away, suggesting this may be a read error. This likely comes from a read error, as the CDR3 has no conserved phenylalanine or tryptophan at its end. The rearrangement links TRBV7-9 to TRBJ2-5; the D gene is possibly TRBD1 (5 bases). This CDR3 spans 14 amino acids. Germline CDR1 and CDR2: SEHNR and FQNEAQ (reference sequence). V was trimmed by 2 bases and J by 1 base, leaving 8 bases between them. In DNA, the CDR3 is TGTGCCAGCAGCTTACAGGGTCCCCAAGAGACCCAGTACGTC. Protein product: CASSLQGPQETQYV.

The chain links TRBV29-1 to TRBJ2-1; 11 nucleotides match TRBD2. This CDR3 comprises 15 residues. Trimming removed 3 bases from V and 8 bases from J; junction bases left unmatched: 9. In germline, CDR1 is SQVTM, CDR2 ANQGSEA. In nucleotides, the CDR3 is TGCAGCGTTGAGGCTAGCGGGAGGAGAGGTGATGAGCAGTTCTTC. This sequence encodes CSVEASGRRGDEQFF.

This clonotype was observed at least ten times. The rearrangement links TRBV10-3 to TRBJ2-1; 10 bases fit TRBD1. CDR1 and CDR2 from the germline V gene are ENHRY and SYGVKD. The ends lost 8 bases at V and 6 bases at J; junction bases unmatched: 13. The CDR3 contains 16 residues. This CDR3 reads CAIAEGDRGRSNEQFF. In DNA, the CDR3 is TGTGCCATCGCGGAGGGGGACAGGGGTCGTAGCAATGAGCAGTTCTTC.

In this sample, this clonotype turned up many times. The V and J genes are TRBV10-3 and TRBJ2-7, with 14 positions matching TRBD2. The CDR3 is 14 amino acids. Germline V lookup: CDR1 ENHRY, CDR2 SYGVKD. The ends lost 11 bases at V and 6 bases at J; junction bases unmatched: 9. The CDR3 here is CAVKPGLAGVEQYF. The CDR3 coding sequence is TGTGCCGTCAAACCGGGACTAGCGGGAGTCGAGCAGTACTTC.

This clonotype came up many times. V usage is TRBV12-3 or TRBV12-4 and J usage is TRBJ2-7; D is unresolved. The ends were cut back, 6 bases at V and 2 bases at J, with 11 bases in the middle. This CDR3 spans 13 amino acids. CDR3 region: CASRDGRTYEQYF. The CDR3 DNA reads TGTGCCAGCAGAGACGGACGGACCTACGAGCAGTACTTC.

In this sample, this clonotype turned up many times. The CDR3 protein is CASSLRQGDEQYF. Here the CDR3 DNA reads TGTGCCAGCAGCTTACGGCAGGGCGACGAGCAGTACTTC. The chain recombines TRBV7-7 with TRBJ2-7; perhaps TRBD1 as D (5 bases). This CDR3 is 13 amino acids long. V was clipped by 2 bases and J by 5 bases, with 10 bases between them. The V gene's germline CDR1 is SSHAT and CDR2 FNYEAQ (reference sequence).

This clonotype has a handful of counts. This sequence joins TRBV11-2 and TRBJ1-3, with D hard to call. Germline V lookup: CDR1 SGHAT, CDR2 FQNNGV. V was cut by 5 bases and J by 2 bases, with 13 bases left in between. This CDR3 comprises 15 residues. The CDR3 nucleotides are TGTGCCAGCAGCAACAGCGACCGCCCTGGAAACACCATATATTTT. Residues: CASSNSDRPGNTIYF.

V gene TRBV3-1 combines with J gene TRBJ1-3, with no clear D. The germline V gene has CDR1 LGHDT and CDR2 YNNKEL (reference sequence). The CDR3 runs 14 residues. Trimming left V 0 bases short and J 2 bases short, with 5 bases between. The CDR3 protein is CASSQDLTGNTIYF. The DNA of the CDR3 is TGTGCCAGCAGCCAAGATCTCACTGGAAACACCATATATTTT.

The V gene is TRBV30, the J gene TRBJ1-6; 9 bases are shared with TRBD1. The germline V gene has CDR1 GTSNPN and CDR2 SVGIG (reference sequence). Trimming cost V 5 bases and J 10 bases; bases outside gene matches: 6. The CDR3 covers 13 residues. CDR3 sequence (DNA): TGTGCCTGGGGACGGGACAGGGAATCACCCCTCCACTTT. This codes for CAWGRDRESPLHF.

The CDR3 coding sequence is TGTGCCAGCAGCAAAAATCAGCCCCAGCATTTT. It yields the protein CASSKNQPQHF. V and J are TRBV10-3 and TRBJ1-5; D remains ambiguous. The CDR3 extends over 11 amino acids. V gave up 10 bases and J gave up 4 bases, with 8 bases separating them. Germline CDR1 ENHRY, CDR2 SYGVKD.

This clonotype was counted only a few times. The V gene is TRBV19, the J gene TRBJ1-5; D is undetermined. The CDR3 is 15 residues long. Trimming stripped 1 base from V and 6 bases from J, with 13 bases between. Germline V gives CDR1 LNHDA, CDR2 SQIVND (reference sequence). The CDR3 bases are TGTGCCAGTAGTATAGGGCAGGCCCCAAGTCAGCCCCAGCATTTT. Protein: CASSIGQAPSQPQHF.

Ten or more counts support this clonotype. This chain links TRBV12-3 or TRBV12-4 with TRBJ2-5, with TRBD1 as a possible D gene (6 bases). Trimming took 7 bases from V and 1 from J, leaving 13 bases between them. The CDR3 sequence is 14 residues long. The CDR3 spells CASTDRRIQETQYF. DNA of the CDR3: TGTGCCAGCACCGACAGGCGAATCCAAGAGACCCAGTACTTC.

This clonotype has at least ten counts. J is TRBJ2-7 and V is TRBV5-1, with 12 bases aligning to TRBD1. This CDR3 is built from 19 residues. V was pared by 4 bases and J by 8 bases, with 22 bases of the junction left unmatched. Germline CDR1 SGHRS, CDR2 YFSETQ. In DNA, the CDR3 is TGCGCCAGCAGCACTTCCGGGACAGGGGGCTCCCTCTCTAGATTGCAGCAGTACTTC. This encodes CASSTSGTGGSLSRLQQYF.

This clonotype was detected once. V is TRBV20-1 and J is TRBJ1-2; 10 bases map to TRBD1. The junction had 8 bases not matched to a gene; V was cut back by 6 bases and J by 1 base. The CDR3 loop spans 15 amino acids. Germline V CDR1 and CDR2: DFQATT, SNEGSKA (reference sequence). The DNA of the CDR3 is TGCAGTGCGCCCGGGACAGGGGCCGTTAACTATGGCTACACCTTC. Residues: CSAPGTGAVNYGYTF.

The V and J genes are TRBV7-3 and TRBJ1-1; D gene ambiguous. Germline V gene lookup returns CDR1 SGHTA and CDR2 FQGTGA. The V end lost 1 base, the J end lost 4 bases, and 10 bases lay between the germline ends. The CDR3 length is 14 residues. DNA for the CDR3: TGTGCCAGCAGCTTAATGGGTTATGGCACTGAAGCTTTCTTT. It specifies CASSLMGYGTEAFF. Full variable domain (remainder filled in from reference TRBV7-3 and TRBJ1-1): GAGVSQTPSNKVTEKGKYVELRCDPISGHTALYWYRQSLGQGPEFLIYFQGTGAADDSGLPNDRFFAVRPEGSVSTLKIQRTERGDSAVYLCASSLMGYGTEAFFGQGTRLTVV.

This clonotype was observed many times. The CDR3 protein is CASSPRDGATNEKLFF. CDR3 DNA: TGTGCCAGCAGCCCAAGGGACGGCGCAACTAATGAAAAACTGTTTTTT. This chain joins TRBV9 and TRBJ1-4; perhaps TRBD1 as D (5 bases). This CDR3 region has 16 residues. In germline, CDR1 is SGDLS, CDR2 YYNGEE. V shed 4 bases and J shed 0 bases, with 13 bases lying between them.

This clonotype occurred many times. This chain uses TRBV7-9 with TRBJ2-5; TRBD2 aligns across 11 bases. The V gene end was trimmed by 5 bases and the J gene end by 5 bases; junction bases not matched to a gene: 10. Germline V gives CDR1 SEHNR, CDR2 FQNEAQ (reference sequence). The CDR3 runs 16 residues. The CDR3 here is CASSPLTSGIGETQYF. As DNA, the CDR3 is TGTGCCAGCAGCCCCCTGACTAGCGGGATTGGGGAGACCCAGTACTTC.

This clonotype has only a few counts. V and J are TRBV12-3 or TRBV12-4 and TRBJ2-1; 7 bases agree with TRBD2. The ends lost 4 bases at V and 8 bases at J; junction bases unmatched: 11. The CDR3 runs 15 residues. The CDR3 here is CASSSPSGLGDEQFF. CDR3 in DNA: TGTGCCAGCAGTTCTCCTAGCGGACTAGGTGATGAGCAGTTCTTC.

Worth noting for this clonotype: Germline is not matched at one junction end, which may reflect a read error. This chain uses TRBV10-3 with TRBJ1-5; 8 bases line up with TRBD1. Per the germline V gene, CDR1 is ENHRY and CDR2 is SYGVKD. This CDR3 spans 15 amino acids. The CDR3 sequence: CASSYGAGGNQPQHF. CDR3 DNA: TGTGCCAGCAGTTACGGGGCAGGGGGCAACCAGCCCCAGCATTTT.

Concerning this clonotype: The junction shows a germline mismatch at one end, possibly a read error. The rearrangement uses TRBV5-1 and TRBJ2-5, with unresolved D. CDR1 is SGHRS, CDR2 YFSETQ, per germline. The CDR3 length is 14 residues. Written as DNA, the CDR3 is TGCGCCACCACGGACGGAAGGATTGGTCAGCCCCAGCACTTC. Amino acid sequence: CATTDGRIGQPQHF.